These T cell receptor beta chains were read from a single sample in a study of cytomegalovirus exposure and HLA in healthy donors. This table comes from immunoSEQ multiplex PCR, and its TCRdb copy is limited to in-frame clones, with some not included. The data hold under 200,000 clones, with over 70% observed a single time. The source material was PBMCs. These receptors all come from a woman aged 40 to 55 in good health and CMV-seropositive. Each CDR3 is given with its conserved first and last residue. D genes are given only for firm matches. Clone size is stated in some rows and not others, as once, few, many or a class when expanded.

d_call j_call clone_size v_call cdr3_nt cdr3_aa
TRBD1 TRBJ2-7 - TRBV14 TGTGCCAGCAGCCCCCGGGACAGAGCCTACGAGCAGTACTTC CASSPRDRAYEQYF
TRBD1 TRBJ1-4 - TRBV4-3 TGCGCCAGCAGCCAAGAGTGGACAGGGGCGGTTGAAAAACTGTTTTTT CASSQEWTGAVEKLFF
- TRBJ2-3 - TRBV30 TGTGCCTGGAGGCGGGACTCCGCCACAGATACGCAGTATTTT CAWRRDSATDTQYF
TRBD2 TRBJ2-3 - TRBV5-4 TGTGCCAGCAGCCCTGGACTAGCAAGCACAGATACGCAGTATTTT CASSPGLASTDTQYF
- TRBJ2-2 - TRBV5-4 TGTGCCAGCAGCCCTATGGACTCTAAACCCGGGGAGCTGTTTTTT CASSPMDSKPGELFF
- TRBJ1-2 - TRBV7-6 TGTGCCAGCAGCTTAGCGTCGGGTTACCCCTACACCTTC CASSLASGYPYTF
- TRBJ2-2 once TRBV2 TGTGCCAGCAGTGGGTCGGGGATCAACACCGGGGAGCTGTTTTTT CASSGSGINTGELFF
- TRBJ1-2 few TRBV6-5 TGTGCCAGCAGTCCTGTCGCTAACTATGGCTACACCTTC CASSPVANYGYTF
- TRBJ2-6 - TRBV12-5 TGTGCTAGTGTTACAGGTTCTGGGGCCAACGGCCTGACTTTC CASVTGSGANGLTF
- TRBJ1-2 few TRBV4-2 TGTGCCAGCAGCCAGACCGACAGTGGCTATGGCTACACCTTC CASSQTDSGYGYTF
- TRBJ1-6 few TRBV5-8 TGTGCCAGCAGCCATCGCGGGACTTATAATTCACCCCTCCACTTT CASSHRGTYNSPLHF
- TRBJ1-2 - TRBV9 TGTGCCAGCAGCCCGGGGGGGGACCTGGGTTACTATGGCTACACCTTC CASSPGGDLGYYGYTF
TRBD2 TRBJ2-1 - TRBV19 TGTGCCAGTAGTACCCCTAGGAGCGGGGGGGCCAATGAGCAGTTCTTC CASSTPRSGGANEQFF
TRBD2 TRBJ2-1 - TRBV6-1 TGTGCCAGCAGTGAAAGACTAGCGGTGAGGCAGTTCTTC CASSERLAVRQFF
- TRBJ1-2 - TRBV19 TGTGCCAGTAGTCTCGACAACAGGGTGCGAAGCTACACCTTC CASSLDNRVRSYTF
TRBD1 TRBJ1-2 - TRBV10-3 TGTGCCATCGGCAGCCTACAGGGGGCGGGGGGCTACACCTTC CAIGSLQGAGGYTF
- TRBJ1-2 - TRBV14 TGTGCCAGCAGCGCCACCTTTCTAGACAGCTATGGCTACACCTTC CASSATFLDSYGYTF
- TRBJ1-6 - TRBV18 TGTGCCAGCTTGTGGGGCTTGGGCTCACCCCTCCACTTT CASLWGLGSPLHF
- TRBJ1-2 - TRBV19 TGTGCCAGTAGTAACGGGAGGCTCGGTGGCTACACCTTC CASSNGRLGGYTF
- TRBJ1-2 - TRBV5-1 TGCGCCAGCAGCTTACAGGGATCTCCCGATAAGGGTGGCTACACCTTC CASSLQGSPDKGGYTF
- TRBJ1-2 - TRBV19 TGTGCCAGTACCACACGTCTCGGGCAGGGCTATGGCTACACCTTC CASTTRLGQGYGYTF
- TRBJ2-5 - TRBV28 TGTGCCAGCAGTTTAGGTGGCAAGTACCAAGAGACCCAGTACTTC CASSLGGKYQETQYF
- TRBJ2-5 - TRBV12-5 TGTGCTAGTGGACAGTCACAGGTGACCCAAGAGACCCAGTACTTC CASGQSQVTQETQYF
- TRBJ2-1 - TRBV25-1 TGTGCCAGCAGCGGACTCAGTGAGCAGTTCTTC CASSGLSEQFF
TRBD2 TRBJ2-1 - TRBV5-1 TGCGCCAGCAGCCGGGCCGCGGGGGTGGGCAATGAGCAGTTCTTC CASSRAAGVGNEQFF
TRBD1 TRBJ1-1 - TRBV19 TGTGCCAGTAGTATTGCAGGGGGCACTGAAGCTTTCTTT CASSIAGGTEAFF
- TRBJ1-2 - TRBV4-2 TGTGCCAGCAGCCAAGAATGGCGGAGAGCGATAATAAACTATGGCTACACCTTC CASSQEWRRAIINYGYTF
TRBD1 TRBJ2-7 once TRBV28 TGTGCCAGCAGAGCTCCATCCGGGACAGGGTCGAGTGAGCAGTACTTC CASRAPSGTGSSEQYF
- TRBJ1-5 - TRBV5-6 TGTGCCAGCAGCCTCCGGGGGATGCAGCCCCAGCATTTT CASSLRGMQPQHF
- TRBJ1-1 - TRBV7-6 TGTGCCAGCAGAAGTAGTATGAACACTGAAGCTTTCTTT CASRSSMNTEAFF
- TRBJ1-2 - TRBV10-1 TGCGCCAGCAGTGAGTCCGGGAACTATGGCTACACCTTC CASSESGNYGYTF
- TRBJ2-7 - TRBV19 TGTGCCAGTAGTTCACTACGGGGCGAGCAGTACTTC CASSSLRGEQYF
- TRBJ1-5 - TRBV28 TGTGCCAGCAGCACCAGTCTTTATAGCAATCAGCCCCAGCATTTT CASSTSLYSNQPQHF
TRBD1 TRBJ1-1 once TRBV14 TGTGCCAGCAGCCGGGACAGGGGGCGCCGAAAAACTGAAGCTTTCTTT CASSRDRGRRKTEAFF
- TRBJ1-1 - TRBV5-6 TGTGCCAGCAGCTTAGGGAGAGAAGCTTTCTTT CASSLGREAFF
TRBD1 TRBJ1-1 - TRBV6-1 TGTGCCAGCTACCTGACAGGGGGTTACACTGAAGCTTTCTTT CASYLTGGYTEAFF
TRBD1 TRBJ1-1 - TRBV4-1 TGCGCCAGCAGCCAAGTTGGGGGGACAGTCGAAGCTTTCTTT CASSQVGGTVEAFF
- TRBJ1-1 few TRBV30 TGTGCCTGGAGTGTTGTGGGGGCGTCGACTGAAGCTTTCTTT CAWSVVGASTEAFF
- TRBJ1-2 few TRBV5-4 TGTGCCTTCGGGGAGGGCTATGGCTACACCTTC CAFGEGYGYTF
- TRBJ1-2 - TRBV30 TGTGCCTGGGACCGGACTGAGGAGAATGGCTACACCTTC CAWDRTEENGYTF
- TRBJ2-3 - TRBV15 TGTGCCACCAGTAGGACAAGGGCCCTGACAGATACGCAGTATTTT CATSRTRALTDTQYF
- TRBJ1-3 few TRBV6-5 TGTGCCAGCAGTTACGGGCAGCTCTCTGGAAACACCATATATTTT CASSYGQLSGNTIYF
- TRBJ2-3 - TRBV4-3 TGCGCCAGCAGCCAATACGGGGGGCCCGGAGATACGCAGTATTTT CASSQYGGPGDTQYF
- TRBJ1-4 - TRBV2 TGTGCCAGCAGCGGGGACCAGGGGAAACTGTTTTTT CASSGDQGKLFF
- TRBJ1-1 - TRBV28 TGTGCCAGCAGTTTACAGGGGTTTCGGGTCGGGGAAGCTTTCTTT CASSLQGFRVGEAFF
TRBD2 TRBJ2-5 few TRBV9 TGTGCCAGCAGCGTAGTAGGGCGGGGGGCCATTTTAGTTGAGACCCAGTACTTC CASSVVGRGAILVETQYF
TRBD1 TRBJ2-1 - TRBV11-1 TGTGCCAGCAGCTTGGACAGGAGCTCCTACAATGAGCAGTTCTTC CASSLDRSSYNEQFF
- TRBJ2-2 few TRBV5-5 TGTGCCAGCAGCTTGAGTACAGCGAACACCGGGGAGCTGTTTTTT CASSLSTANTGELFF
TRBD2 TRBJ2-7 few TRBV18 TGTGCCAGCTCACCAGGTGCGGGGGAGGAGAAGCTATACGAGCAGTACTTC CASSPGAGEEKLYEQYF
TRBD2 TRBJ2-3 - TRBV11-2 TGTGCCAGCAGCCTACTAGCGGGGGGAGTAGATACGCAGTATTTT CASSLLAGGVDTQYF
- TRBJ1-1 - TRBV30 TGTGCCTGGGAGGTTGGGGGGGCTGAAGCTTTCTTT CAWEVGGAEAFF
- TRBJ2-2 few TRBV2 TGTGCCAGCAACGGCAGGGGGGCTGGGGAGCTGTTTTTT CASNGRGAGELFF
TRBD1 TRBJ2-1 - TRBV18 TGTGCCAGCTCGGGACAGCTCTCCTACAATGAGCAGTTCTTC CASSGQLSYNEQFF